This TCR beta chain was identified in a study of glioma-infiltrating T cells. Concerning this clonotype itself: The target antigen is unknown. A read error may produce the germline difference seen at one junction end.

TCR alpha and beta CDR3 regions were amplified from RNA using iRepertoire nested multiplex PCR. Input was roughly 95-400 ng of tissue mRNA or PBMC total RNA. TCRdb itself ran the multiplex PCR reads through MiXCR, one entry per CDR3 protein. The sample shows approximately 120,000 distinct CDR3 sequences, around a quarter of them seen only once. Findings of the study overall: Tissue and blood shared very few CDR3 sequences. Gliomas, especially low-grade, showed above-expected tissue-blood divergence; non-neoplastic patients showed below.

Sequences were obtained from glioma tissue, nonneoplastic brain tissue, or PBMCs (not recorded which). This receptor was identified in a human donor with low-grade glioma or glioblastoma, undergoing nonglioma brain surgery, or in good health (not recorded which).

This CDR3 reads CANSLGQGYEQYF. For the CDR3, the DNA is TGTGCCAACAGTCTCGGACAGGGCTACGAGCAGTACTTC. The V call is TRBV12-3 or TRBV12-4, the J call TRBJ2-7, with 8 bases lining up with TRBD1. The CDR3 has 13 amino acids.